Shown below are 26 T cell receptor beta chains from a single sample sequenced in a study of OX40 agonist ivuxolimab in advanced cancers. Here immunoSEQ multiplex PCR was the method, and the copy in TCRdb shows in-frame clones only, minus some. The table has 65,000 to 85,000 clones, around 84% seen once. This sample comprised CD4+ or CD8+ T cells sorted from blood, obtained in a trial of the OX40 agonist ivuxolimab. These receptors were obtained from an adult with an advanced solid tumor such as melanoma, head and neck, liver or kidney cancer.

This rearrangement joins TRBV30 to TRBJ2-3; either TRBD1 or TRBD2 may fit D (6 bases each). The length of the CDR3 is 16 residues. Trimming stripped 3 bases from V and 3 bases from J, with 19 bases between. Germline V gives CDR1 GTSNPN, CDR2 SVGIG (reference sequence). CDR3 sequence (DNA): TGTGCCTGGAGCCAAAAGACAGGAGGGGGGACAGATACGCAGTATTTT. This codes for CAWSQKTGGGTDTQYF.

The chain employs TRBV19 and TRBJ2-7; unclear D gene. Per the germline V gene, CDR1 is LNHDA and CDR2 is SQIVND (reference sequence). This CDR3 comprises 12 residues. V was clipped by 0 bases and J by 5 bases, with 5 bases between them. CDR3 in amino acids: CASSIDLHEQYF. The CDR3 DNA reads TGTGCCAGTAGTATAGATCTCCACGAGCAGTACTTC.

This chain connects TRBV2 to TRBJ2-3; 7 positions agree with TRBD1. Germline V gives CDR1 SNHLY, CDR2 FYNNEI. V trimming: 6 bases; J trimming: 9 bases; junction bases outside the gene matches: 15. CDR3 length: 15 amino acids. This CDR3 reads CASRGLRTGGKTQYF. Here the CDR3 DNA reads TGTGCCAGCAGGGGGTTACGGACAGGCGGCAAGACGCAGTATTTT.

The chain joins TRBV5-1 to TRBJ1-1, with D maybe TRBD1 (5 bases). Germline values: CDR1 SGHRS, CDR2 YFSETQ. V was pared by 4 bases and J by 0 bases, with 10 bases between. The CDR3 is 14 amino acids. CDR3 amino acids: CASSPGTLNTEAFF. DNA of the CDR3: TGCGCCAGCAGCCCGGGGACCCTGAACACTGAAGCTTTCTTT. Based on the CDR3 plus reference TRBV5-1 and TRBJ1-1, the full variable domain is KAGVTQTPRYLIKTRGQQVTLSCSPISGHRSVSWYQQTPGQGLQFLFEYFSETQRNKGNFPGRFSGRQFSNSRSEMNVSTLELGDSALYLCASSPGTLNTEAFFGQGTRLTVV.

The gene calls are TRBV4-1 and TRBJ2-1; 8 positions agree with TRBD1. The CDR3 contains 16 residues. CDR1 and CDR2 (germline): MGHRA, YSYEKL. Trimming cost V 4 bases and J 1 base; bases outside gene matches: 6. The CDR3 protein is CASSPPGQVSYNEQFF. The CDR3 DNA reads as TGCGCCAGCAGCCCGCCGGGACAGGTGTCCTACAATGAGCAGTTCTTC.

The CDR3 DNA reads TGTGCCAGCAGTCGCGACAGGGCCTATGGCTACACCTTC. The encoded protein is CASSRDRAYGYTF. The chain couples TRBV6-5 to TRBJ1-2; 7 nucleotides match TRBD1. The V gene end was trimmed by 5 bases and the J gene end by 4 bases; junction bases not matched to a gene: 4. CDR1 and CDR2 (germline): MNHEY, SVGAGI. The CDR3 totals 13 residues.

The J gene is TRBJ2-5, the V gene TRBV4-1, with 13 bases aligning to TRBD2. This CDR3 spans 16 amino acids. Germline CDR1 reads MGHRA; CDR2 reads YSYEKL. The V segment lost 4 bases and the J segment 1 base; nucleotides outside the gene matches: 3. CDR3: CASSPGTSGTQETQYF. CDR3 sequence (DNA): TGCGCCAGCAGCCCCGGGACTAGCGGGACCCAAGAGACCCAGTACTTC.

A remark on this clone: Here the CDR3 omits its conserved ending phenylalanine or tryptophan, so a read error is the likely source. The chain couples TRBV10-2 to TRBJ1-2; D unclear. V was trimmed by 5 bases and J by 4 bases, leaving 11 bases between them. Germline V gene sequence: CDR1 WSHSY, CDR2 SAAADI. The CDR3 sequence is 13 residues long. Here the CDR3 DNA reads TGCGCCAGCAGTAAAACAGTCCTCTATGGCTACACCCTC. Amino acid sequence: CASSKTVLYGYTL.

The chain recombines TRBV4-2 with TRBJ2-1; 9 bases fit TRBD1. Germline assignment: CDR1 LGHNA and CDR2 YNFKEQ. V shed 4 bases and J 1 base; nucleotides not matched to a gene: 11. This CDR3 is built from 18 residues. CDR3 residues: CASSLKGDRDYSYNEQFF. CDR3 bases: TGTGCCAGCAGCCTGAAAGGGGACAGGGATTATTCCTACAATGAGCAGTTCTTC.

This clone was observed once. This sequence joins TRBV27 and TRBJ1-1; 9 nucleotides line up with TRBD1. Germline lookup yields CDR1 MNHEY and CDR2 SMNVEV (reference sequence). The V and J ends lost 2 bases and 1 base, in that order; junction bases with no gene match: 2. CDR3 length: 15 residues. This CDR3 reads CASSLRGQGNTEAFF. CDR3 nucleotide sequence: TGTGCCAGCAGTTTAAGGGGACAGGGGAACACTGAAGCTTTCTTT.

V usage is TRBV30 and J usage is TRBJ1-1; D gene ambiguous. V shed 0 bases and J shed 1 base, with 6 bases lying between them. This CDR3 has 13 residues. The germline CDR1 and CDR2 sequences are GTSNPN and SVGIG (reference sequence). The CDR3 nucleotides read TGTGCCTGGAGTGTACAAGCGAACACTGAAGCTTTCTTT. Protein: CAWSVQANTEAFF.

CDR3 loop: CASSFSSGTGQETQYF. DNA of the CDR3: TGTGCCAGCAGCTTCTCGTCCGGGACAGGACAAGAGACCCAGTACTTC. The chain couples TRBV5-4 to TRBJ2-5; TRBD1 agrees at 8 bases. J gave up 2 bases and V 2 bases, and 8 bases lay outside the gene matches. Germline V gene data show CDR1 as SGHNT and CDR2 as YYREEE (reference sequence). This CDR3 is 16 amino acids long. The full variable domain, rest sourced from reference TRBV5-4 and TRBJ2-5, is ETGVTQSPTHLIKTRGQQVTLRCSSQSGHNTVSWYQQALGQGPQFIFQYYREEENGRGNFPPRFSGLQFPNYSSELNVNALELDDSALYLCASSFSSGTGQETQYFGPGTRLLVL.

The chain combines TRBV5-1 with TRBJ2-5; 8 positions match TRBD2. Trimming removed 2 bases from V and 1 base from J; junction bases left unmatched: 4. This CDR3 is 15 amino acids long. The V gene's germline CDR1 is SGHRS and CDR2 YFSETQ. The CDR3 coding sequence is TGCGCCAGCAGCTTCACTAGCGGAGTCCAAGAGACCCAGTACTTC. Translation gives CASSFTSGVQETQYF.

The DNA for the CDR3 is TGTGCCAGCTCACCCGCAGGCACGAATGAAAAACTGTTTTTT. As protein: CASSPAGTNEKLFF. The rearrangement uses TRBV18 and TRBJ1-4; D not certain. Germline lookup yields CDR1 KGHSH and CDR2 LQKENI. V was clipped by 3 bases and J by 5 bases, with 10 bases between them. The CDR3 extends over 14 amino acids.

The V and J genes are TRBV7-8 and TRBJ2-1, with 8 bases identical to TRBD2. CDR1 SGHVS and CDR2 FQNEAQ come from the germline V gene. This CDR3 has 15 residues. V dropped 6 bases and J dropped 7; count of bases not matched to a gene: 11. The CDR3 reads CASSPDSGAPNEQFF. The CDR3, as DNA: TGTGCCAGCAGTCCTGATAGCGGGGCGCCGAATGAGCAGTTCTTC.

The rearrangement uses TRBV2 and TRBJ2-3; no clear D gene. Trimming took off 7 bases at V and 1 base at J, with 9 bases between the two ends. The length of the CDR3 is 13 residues. Germline assignment: CDR1 SNHLY and CDR2 FYNNEI. The CDR3 region is CASNWGGTDTQYF. In DNA form, the CDR3 reads TGTGCCAGCAATTGGGGTGGCACAGATACGCAGTATTTT.

This sequence joins TRBV27 and TRBJ2-6; D not resolved. The V gene lost 5 bases and the J gene lost 2 bases, with 4 bases spanning the gap. Per the germline V gene, CDR1 is MNHEY and CDR2 is SMNVEV (reference sequence). The CDR3 runs 13 residues. CDR3 sequence: CASSAAGANVLTF. The CDR3 DNA reads TGTGCCAGCAGTGCTGCTGGGGCCAACGTCCTGACTTTC.

CDR3 nucleotide sequence: TGTGCCAGCACGGGGGCAGGGGCAACTAATGAAAAACTGTTTTTT. Its translation: CASTGAGATNEKLFF. The chain couples TRBV28 to TRBJ1-4; a possible D gene is TRBD1 (6 bases). Looked up from germline, CDR1 is MDHEN and CDR2 is SYDVKM. CDR3 size: 15 residues. Trimming shortened V by 7 bases and J by 0 bases, and 12 bases separated the two germline ends.

This sequence joins TRBV5-8 and TRBJ2-7; 12 bases agree with TRBD2. This CDR3 region has 15 residues. Per germline, CDR1 SGHTS and CDR2 YDEGEE. J gave up 4 bases and V 3 bases, and 5 bases lay outside the gene matches. CDR3 bases: TGTGCCAGCAGCTCCCGGACTAGCGGGGCGTACGAGCAGTACTTC. Translated: CASSSRTSGAYEQYF. The entire variable domain, with the rest obtained from reference TRBV5-8 and TRBJ2-7, is as follows: EAGVTQSPTHLIKTRGQQATLRCSPISGHTSVYWYQQALGLGLQFLLWYDEGEERNRGNFPPRFSGRQFPNYSSELNVNALELEDSALYLCASSSRTSGAYEQYFGPGTRLTVT.

This chain connects TRBV5-6 to TRBJ2-1; D unresolved. Deletions cut 1 base from V and 6 bases from J, with 8 bases between. The CDR3 consists of 13 residues. Germline lookup yields CDR1 SGHDT and CDR2 YYEEEE. The CDR3 DNA reads as TGTGCCAGCAGCTTGTCCAGACTCAATGAGCAGTTCTTC. It yields the protein CASSLSRLNEQFF.

This chain links TRBV18 with TRBJ2-3, with D possibly being TRBD1 (5 bases). Germline V gene data show CDR1 as KGHSH and CDR2 as LQKENI. The length of the CDR3 is 15 residues. Trimming removed 4 bases at V and 3 bases at J, with 14 bases between. The CDR3 region is CASSQGHVGTDTQYF. In DNA form, the CDR3 reads TGTGCCAGCTCACAAGGACACGTTGGGACAGATACGCAGTATTTT.

This clone was seen only a few times. The chain is built from TRBV18 and TRBJ2-3; 9 nucleotides line up with TRBD2. Germline assignment: CDR1 KGHSH and CDR2 LQKENI. The CDR3 extends over 15 amino acids. Trimming took 0 bases from V and 5 from J; bases not matched to a gene: 3. The CDR3 bases are TGTGCCAGCTCACCACCTAGCGGGAGAGGAGATACGCAGTATTTT. Encoded protein: CASSPPSGRGDTQYF.

Comments on this clone: The CDR3 carries no conserved terminal phenylalanine or tryptophan, so it likely arises from a read error. The DNA is left out, because the CDR3 cannot be placed on it with certainty; the CDR3 is given as TCRdb lists it. This chain's CDR3 is CASSPPTSGGAVFI. The rearrangement uses TRBV18 and TRBJ2-3; TRBD2 is taken as the D call from the table, unchecked against the DNA. A total of 14 residues make up the CDR3, ends included. CDR1 is KGHSH, CDR2 LQKENI, per germline.

The J gene is TRBJ2-2, the V gene TRBV18, with TRBD2 as a possible D gene (5 bases). V was cut by 3 bases and J by 0 bases, with 14 bases left in between. CDR1 KGHSH and CDR2 LQKENI come from the germline V gene. The length of the CDR3 is 17 residues. CDR3 protein: CASSPSRGFANTGELFF. CDR3 coding DNA: TGTGCCAGCTCACCGTCCAGAGGGTTCGCGAACACCGGGGAGCTGTTTTTT.

The rearrangement joins TRBV15 to TRBJ1-5, with D possibly TRBD1 on 5 matching bases. Germline values: CDR1 LNHNV, CDR2 YYDKDF (reference sequence). CDR3 length: 15 residues. V was shortened by 1 base and J by 5 bases, with 12 bases between the two germline ends. The CDR3 sequence: CATSRAGRRDQPQHF. The CDR3 nucleotides read TGTGCCACCAGCAGAGCGGGGCGGAGGGATCAGCCCCAGCATTTT.

J is TRBJ1-5 and V is TRBV18, with D unresolved. CDR1 and CDR2 (germline): KGHSH, LQKENI. Trimming shortened V by 2 bases and J by 4 bases, and 6 bases separated the two germline ends. This CDR3 is built from 13 residues. CDR3 DNA: TGTGCCAGCTCACCAGCGGGGAATCAGCCCCAGCATTTT. This encodes CASSPAGNQPQHF.